Following are 20 T cell receptor beta chains from one sample sequenced in a study of patients with pleural tuberculosis. TCRdb redid the calling of the reads with MiXCR, one entry per CDR3 protein. The table shows around 50,000 distinct CDR3 sequences, with under 8.5% occurring only once. These receptors originate from a human donor with pleural tuberculosis.

V usage is TRBV11-1 and J usage is TRBJ2-7; no firm D call. The CDR3 has 13 amino acids. Trimming took off 1 base at V and 1 base at J, with 5 bases between the two ends. Germline V gene lookup returns CDR1 SGHAT and CDR2 FQDESV (reference sequence). CDR3: CASSLERSYEQYF. CDR3 DNA: TGTGCCAGCAGCTTAGAAAGATCCTACGAGCAGTACTTC.

Worth noting for this clonotype: A read error may be the cause here, since a much bigger clone is one base away. No conserved phenylalanine or tryptophan is present at the end of the CDR3, so a read error is the likely explanation. The chain has TRBV29-1 and TRBJ1-1; 7 nucleotides align to TRBD1. This CDR3 is built from 13 residues. Per the germline V gene, CDR1 is SQVTM and CDR2 is ANQGSEA. J gave up 5 bases and V 5 bases, and 8 bases lay outside the gene matches. The CDR3 reads CSVYRQGGTEAFL. The CDR3 DNA is TGCAGCGTTTACCGACAGGGCGGGACTGAAGCTTTCCTT.

This clonotype was seen repeatedly, ten times or more. In DNA, the CDR3 is TGTGCCAGCAGCAGCCGGGACTACAACTCCTACGAGCAGTACTTC. Encoded protein: CASSSRDYNSYEQYF. The chain joins TRBV4-2 to TRBJ2-7; 7 positions agree with TRBD2. The CDR3 sequence is 15 residues long. After removal of 5 bases from V and 0 bases from J, the junction contained 7 bases not matched to a gene. Germline V lookup: CDR1 LGHNA, CDR2 YNFKEQ.

This clonotype showed up many times. V and J are TRBV28 and TRBJ2-1; 7 bases are shared with TRBD1. Germline trimming cut 7 bases from V and 9 bases from J; bases unmatched to any gene: 12. Germline V gene lookup returns CDR1 MDHEN and CDR2 SYDVKM. The CDR3 consists of 14 residues. CDR3 amino acids: CASTLGRGFGEQFF. CDR3 DNA: TGTGCCAGCACCCTAGGCAGGGGGTTTGGTGAGCAGTTCTTC.

This clonotype was counted a few times. V gene TRBV11-2 combines with J gene TRBJ2-5, with TRBD2 as a possible D gene (5 bases). The CDR3 consists of 12 residues. Deletions cut 2 bases from V and 4 bases from J, with 5 bases between. From germline, CDR1 is SGHAT and CDR2 FQNNGV. The CDR3 DNA sequence: TGTGCCAGCAGCTTACGGGGAGAGACCCAGTACTTC. Translated, it gives CASSLRGETQYF.

This clonotype has more than one count but fewer than ten. V usage is TRBV29-1 and J usage is TRBJ2-1; D is unclear. Germline V gives CDR1 SQVTM, CDR2 ANQGSEA. Trimming left V 3 bases short and J 1 base short, with 10 bases between. The CDR3 covers 14 residues. CDR3 DNA: TGCAGCGTTGATTCGTTAGCTTCCTACAATGAGCAGTTCTTC. Its translation: CSVDSLASYNEQFF.

This clonotype was seen repeatedly, ten times or more. CDR3 in amino acids: CASSLSGGSGIGTQYF. In DNA form, the CDR3 reads TGTGCCAGCAGTTTATCGGGCGGGAGTGGGATTGGTACGCAGTATTTT. The rearrangement uses TRBV27 and TRBJ2-3; 7 bases line up with TRBD2. Germline trimming cut 0 bases from V and 8 bases from J; bases unmatched to any gene: 11. The CDR3 spans 16 residues. The germline gives CDR1 MNHEY, CDR2 SMNVEV (reference sequence).

This clonotype was detected ten times or more. The J gene is TRBJ1-4, the V gene TRBV6-4, with 9 bases identical to TRBD1. The CDR3 is made up of 16 amino acids. Germline CDR1 and CDR2: MRHNA and SNTAGT. After removal of 4 bases from V and 4 bases from J, the junction contained 7 bases not matched to a gene. CDR3 sequence reads: CASSAAPGQGNEKLFF. The CDR3 DNA reads as TGTGCCAGCAGTGCCGCACCGGGACAGGGTAATGAAAAACTGTTTTTT.

This chain's CDR3 is CASSLGSSGRQETQYF. The DNA for the CDR3 is TGTGCCAGCAGCTTAGGGTCTAGCGGGAGACAGGAGACCCAGTACTTC. The chain uses TRBV11-1 and TRBJ2-5, with 10 bases aligning to TRBD2. Unmatched junction bases numbered 7, after V lost 1 base and J lost 5 bases. Germline CDR1 is SGHAT and CDR2 is FQDESV (reference sequence). The CDR3 length is 16 residues. Full variable domain (remainder filled in from reference TRBV11-1 and TRBJ2-5): EAEVAQSPRYKITEKSQAVAFWCDPISGHATLYWYRQILGQGPELLVQFQDESVVDDSQLPKDRFSAERLKGVDSTLKIQPAELGDSAMYLCASSLGSSGRQETQYFGPGTRLLVL.

Ten or more counts support this clonotype. The chain uses TRBV4-2 and TRBJ2-3; 7 nucleotides align to TRBD1. V lost 7 bases and J lost 3; bases outside the gene matches: 13. Germline values: CDR1 LGHNA, CDR2 YNFKEQ. The CDR3 is 16 residues long. In nucleotides, the CDR3 is TGTGCCAGCACCAAGACAGGGCAGGGGATTACAGATACGCAGTATTTT. This gives the protein CASTKTGQGITDTQYF.

This clonotype was picked up many times. The chain employs TRBV2 and TRBJ1-3; TRBD1 matches at 12 bases. The CDR3 is 17 amino acids. Germline trimming cut 4 bases from V and 1 base from J; bases unmatched to any gene: 5. Germline loops: CDR1 SNHLY, CDR2 FYNNEI. CDR3: CASSAPGQGASGNTIYF. For the CDR3, the DNA is TGTGCCAGCAGTGCCCCGGGACAGGGGGCATCTGGAAACACCATATATTTT.

This clonotype showed up many times. CDR3 amino acids: CASSQGQGYEQYF. The CDR3 DNA is TGTGCCAGCAGCCAGGGACAGGGATACGAGCAGTACTTC. The V call is TRBV28, the J call TRBJ2-7; TRBD1 matches at 9 bases. From germline, CDR1 is MDHEN and CDR2 SYDVKM. This CDR3 comprises 13 residues. Losses at the gene ends were 6 bases for V and 4 bases for J; bases not matched to a gene: 4.

This clonotype was observed at least ten times. V and J are TRBV11-2 and TRBJ2-1, with D possibly being TRBD2 (5 bases). V shed 4 bases and J shed 5 bases, with 15 bases lying between them. The CDR3 contains 15 residues. Germline V gene lookup returns CDR1 SGHAT and CDR2 FQNNGV. For the CDR3, the DNA is TGTGCCAGCAGCTCTAGACCGGGAAAGCACAATGAGCAGTTCTTC. Its translation is CASSSRPGKHNEQFF.

This clonotype was picked up a small number of times. The CDR3 sequence: CASSWTGGTYGYTF. The CDR3 coding sequence is TGTGCCAGCAGCTGGACAGGGGGGACCTATGGCTACACCTTC. V usage is TRBV11-2 and J usage is TRBJ1-2; the match to TRBD1 covers 10 bases. The CDR3 is made up of 14 amino acids. Unmatched junction bases numbered 3, after V lost 4 bases and J lost 4 bases. Germline V gives CDR1 SGHAT, CDR2 FQNNGV.

This clonotype was observed at least ten times. V usage is TRBV2 and J usage is TRBJ1-4, with TRBD1 matching 12 bases. V was clipped by 5 bases and J by 8 bases; unmatched bases: 3. This CDR3 is built from 14 residues. The germline V gene has CDR1 SNHLY and CDR2 FYNNEI. CDR3 loop: CASSRDRGPEKLFF. The CDR3, as DNA: TGTGCCAGCAGTCGGGACAGGGGGCCAGAAAAACTGTTTTTT.

In its sample, this clonotype was seen many times. The genes are TRBV18 and TRBJ1-1; D may be TRBD1 (5 bases). V lost 3 bases to trimming and J lost 12 bases, with 20 bases between them. Germline-derived CDR1 and CDR2 are KGHSH and LQKENI. The CDR3 has 14 amino acids. DNA for the CDR3: TGTGCCAGCTCACCTGAACCTCCGGGACGAACGACTTTCTTT. Translation: CASSPEPPGRTTFF.

This clonotype was recorded at least ten times. The chain joins TRBV29-1 to TRBJ1-1, with D hard to call. The germline gives CDR1 SQVTM, CDR2 ANQGSEA. The CDR3 is 13 amino acids. V was shortened by 5 bases and J by 4 bases, with 14 bases between the two germline ends. CDR3 loop: CSVRASRATEAFF. For the CDR3, the DNA is TGCAGCGTTCGGGCCAGCCGGGCCACTGAAGCTTTCTTT.

This clonotype has a count of ten or more. The V and J genes are TRBV3-1 and TRBJ1-4; D gene unclear. Germline assignment: CDR1 LGHDT and CDR2 YNNKEL (reference sequence). This CDR3 has 15 amino acids. Trimming pared 0 bases from V and 3 bases from J, leaving 8 bases between. CDR3 amino acids: CASSQDLGSNEKLFF. The CDR3 bases are TGTGCCAGCAGCCAAGATCTAGGTTCTAATGAAAAACTGTTTTTT.

This clonotype showed up many times. V gene TRBV6-1 combines with J gene TRBJ1-1; unclear D gene. The germline V gene encodes CDR1 MNHNS and CDR2 SASEGT. This CDR3 has 12 amino acids. Trimming shortened V by 6 bases and J by 6 bases, and 11 bases separated the two germline ends. CDR3 residues: CASSERGAEAFF. The CDR3 DNA follows: TGTGCCAGCAGCGAGCGCGGCGCTGAAGCTTTCTTT.

About this clonotype: As the CDR3 is not closed by the conserved phenylalanine or tryptophan, this likely results from a read error. The V gene is TRBV7-1, the J gene TRBJ2-1, with D unresolved. TRBV7-1 carries the ORF label, with uncertain function. The CDR3 contains 16 residues. The V gene lost 3 bases and the J gene lost 0 bases, with 12 bases spanning the gap. The CDR3 region has the DNA TGTGCCAGCAGCTCCCCCCTCTTTGGCTCCTACAATGAGCAGTTCCTC. Translated, it gives CASSSPLFGSYNEQFL.